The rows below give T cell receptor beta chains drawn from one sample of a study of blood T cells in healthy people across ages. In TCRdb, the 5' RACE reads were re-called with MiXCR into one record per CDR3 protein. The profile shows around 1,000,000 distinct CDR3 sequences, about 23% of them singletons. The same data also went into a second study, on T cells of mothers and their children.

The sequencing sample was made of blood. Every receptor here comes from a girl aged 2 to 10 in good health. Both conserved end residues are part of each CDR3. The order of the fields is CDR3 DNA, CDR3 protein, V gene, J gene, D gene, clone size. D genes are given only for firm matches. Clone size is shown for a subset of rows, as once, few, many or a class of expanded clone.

CDR3nt: TGCAGCGTTGAAGGTTTACCGGCAGGTCCCACAGATACGCAGTATTTT
CDR3aa: CSVEGLPAGPTDTQYF
v_gene: TRBV29-1
j_gene: TRBJ2-3
d_gene: -
abundance: -

CDR3nt: TGTGCCACCAGTGATTTTCAGGGGGCCAGATCTGGGGCCAACGTCCTGACTTTC
CDR3aa: CATSDFQGARSGANVLTF
v_gene: TRBV24-1
j_gene: TRBJ2-6
d_gene: TRBD1
abundance: -

CDR3nt: TGTGCCAGCAGCCAGGTTCGCGGGGCCCAAGAGACCCAGTACTTC
CDR3aa: CASSQVRGAQETQYF
v_gene: TRBV3-1
j_gene: TRBJ2-5
d_gene: -
abundance: -

CDR3nt: TGTGCCAGCAGCTACGACTGGAGGAGCACTGAAGCTTTCTTT
CDR3aa: CASSYDWRSTEAFF
v_gene: TRBV7-9
j_gene: TRBJ1-1
d_gene: -
abundance: -

CDR3nt: TGTGCCAGCAGTTACAGGACAGACAATGGCTACACCTTC
CDR3aa: CASSYRTDNGYTF
v_gene: TRBV6-2/TRBV6-3
j_gene: TRBJ1-2
d_gene: -
abundance: few

CDR3nt: TGTGCCAGCAGTCCAACCATTCAGCCCCAGCATTTT
CDR3aa: CASSPTIQPQHF
v_gene: TRBV28
j_gene: TRBJ1-5
d_gene: -
abundance: -

CDR3nt: TGTGCCACTCAGGGGGCTGATGGCTACACCTTC
CDR3aa: CATQGADGYTF
v_gene: TRBV24-1
j_gene: TRBJ1-2
d_gene: TRBD1
abundance: few

CDR3nt: TGTGCCAGCAGTGCCGAGACAGGGCCTACCCACTTT
CDR3aa: CASSAETGPTHF
v_gene: TRBV2
j_gene: TRBJ1-6
d_gene: TRBD1
abundance: few

CDR3nt: TGCGCCAGCCGGGGGGGGTCGAACACCATATATTTT
CDR3aa: CASRGGSNTIYF
v_gene: TRBV4-1
j_gene: TRBJ1-3
d_gene: -
abundance: -

CDR3nt: TGCAGCGTACAGTGGGGTTCCTACGAGCAGTACTTC
CDR3aa: CSVQWGSYEQYF
v_gene: TRBV29-1
j_gene: TRBJ2-7
d_gene: -
abundance: -

CDR3nt: TGTGCCAGCAGCCAAGAATCGACAGGGAGCTATGGCTACACCTTC
CDR3aa: CASSQESTGSYGYTF
v_gene: TRBV4-2
j_gene: TRBJ1-2
d_gene: TRBD1
abundance: few

CDR3nt: TGTGCCAGCAGCCCCCAGACAGGGGAAGTGGACATTCAGTACTTC
CDR3aa: CASSPQTGEVDIQYF
v_gene: TRBV7-2
j_gene: TRBJ2-4
d_gene: TRBD1
abundance: few

CDR3nt: TGTGCCAGCAGTTACTCCGGGCCGGTGGACTATGGCTACACCTTC
CDR3aa: CASSYSGPVDYGYTF
v_gene: TRBV12-3/TRBV12-4
j_gene: TRBJ1-2
d_gene: -
abundance: few

CDR3nt: TGTGCCACCAGCACGGGACTCCTGGATGGCTACACCTTC
CDR3aa: CATSTGLLDGYTF
v_gene: TRBV15
j_gene: TRBJ1-2
d_gene: -
abundance: -

CDR3nt: TGTGCCAGCAGTTACTCTTTGACACAAGCGCGAGAGCAGTACTTC
CDR3aa: CASSYSLTQAREQYF
v_gene: TRBV6-5
j_gene: TRBJ2-7
d_gene: -
abundance: -

CDR3nt: TGCAGTGCTACCAGCGGGAGGGCGGAAACCGGGGAGCTGTTTTTT
CDR3aa: CSATSGRAETGELFF
v_gene: TRBV20-1
j_gene: TRBJ2-2
d_gene: TRBD2
abundance: -

CDR3nt: TGTGCCAGCAGTTTCGGCGACAGGGATAATTCACCCCTCCACTTT
CDR3aa: CASSFGDRDNSPLHF
v_gene: TRBV7-9
j_gene: TRBJ1-6
d_gene: TRBD1
abundance: few

CDR3nt: TGTGCCAGCAGCTTCTTCAGGGGGGGTCATTACGAGCAGTACTTC
CDR3aa: CASSFFRGGHYEQYF
v_gene: TRBV7-9
j_gene: TRBJ2-7
d_gene: -
abundance: -

CDR3nt: TGCAGCGTTGAATTTTTTGGGCCCGGCTACACCTTC
CDR3aa: CSVEFFGPGYTF
v_gene: TRBV29-1
j_gene: TRBJ1-2
d_gene: -
abundance: -

CDR3nt: TGTGCCAGCAGTTTCCGCGCGGGGGATTACAATGAGCAGTTCTTC
CDR3aa: CASSFRAGDYNEQFF
v_gene: TRBV12-3/TRBV12-4
j_gene: TRBJ2-1
d_gene: TRBD2
abundance: -

CDR3nt: TGTGCCAGCAGTAACAGCGTTGGGGCTTTCTTT
CDR3aa: CASSNSVGAFF
v_gene: TRBV6-5
j_gene: TRBJ1-1
d_gene: -
abundance: -

CDR3nt: TGTGCCAGCAGCTTAGAAATCGGGACAGCCTACGAGCAGTACTTC
CDR3aa: CASSLEIGTAYEQYF
v_gene: TRBV11-2
j_gene: TRBJ2-7
d_gene: TRBD1
abundance: once

CDR3nt: TGCGCCAGCAGCCAAGATTGGGCAGCTGGGGCCAACGTCCTGACTTTC
CDR3aa: CASSQDWAAGANVLTF
v_gene: TRBV4-3
j_gene: TRBJ2-6
d_gene: -
abundance: -

CDR3nt: TGCAGCGTCCACGGTGAGATCGGGGCAGGAGAGACCCAGTACTTC
CDR3aa: CSVHGEIGAGETQYF
v_gene: TRBV29-1
j_gene: TRBJ2-5
d_gene: -
abundance: -

CDR3nt: TGTGCCAGCGCCGGACTAGCGGGAGGTGAGCAGTTCTTC
CDR3aa: CASAGLAGGEQFF
v_gene: TRBV12-3/TRBV12-4
j_gene: TRBJ2-1
d_gene: TRBD2
abundance: once

CDR3nt: TGTGCCAGCAGCGCGGGACAGGATCATCAGCCCCAGCATTTT
CDR3aa: CASSAGQDHQPQHF
v_gene: TRBV9
j_gene: TRBJ1-5
d_gene: TRBD1
abundance: few

CDR3nt: TGTGCCAGCAAAGAGAGGGACTACGAGCAGTACTTC
CDR3aa: CASKERDYEQYF
v_gene: TRBV12-3/TRBV12-4
j_gene: TRBJ2-7
d_gene: -
abundance: -

CDR3nt: TGTGCCAGCAGCCCCTCCGGGACCGTGATCAATGAGCAGTTCTTC
CDR3aa: CASSPSGTVINEQFF
v_gene: TRBV7-9
j_gene: TRBJ2-1
d_gene: -
abundance: -

CDR3nt: TGCAGCGTTGGACAGGGGTCTCAAAAACTGTTTTTT
CDR3aa: CSVGQGSQKLFF
v_gene: TRBV29-1
j_gene: TRBJ1-4
d_gene: TRBD1
abundance: -

CDR3nt: TGCAGTGCCGATCCCTGGGCCGGAGCAGGCCAGATGAACACTGAAGCTTTCTTT
CDR3aa: CSADPWAGAGQMNTEAFF
v_gene: TRBV20-1
j_gene: TRBJ1-1
d_gene: -
abundance: -

CDR3nt: TGTGCCAGCAGTTACCTTAAACAGGGATCGAGCGAGCAGTACTTC
CDR3aa: CASSYLKQGSSEQYF
v_gene: TRBV6-5
j_gene: TRBJ2-7
d_gene: -
abundance: -

CDR3nt: TGTGCCACCAGCAGGGGACAGAACCAAGAGACCCAGTACTTC
CDR3aa: CATSRGQNQETQYF
v_gene: TRBV15
j_gene: TRBJ2-5
d_gene: TRBD1
abundance: -

CDR3nt: TGTGCCAGCAGCCAGGGGACTAGCGGGACCCAACTACAAGAGACCCAGTACTTC
CDR3aa: CASSQGTSGTQLQETQYF
v_gene: TRBV7-9
j_gene: TRBJ2-5
d_gene: TRBD2
abundance: few

CDR3nt: TGTGCCAGCAGCCCGCAAAGGGGTGCGGCCGGGGAGCTGTTTTTT
CDR3aa: CASSPQRGAAGELFF
v_gene: TRBV7-2
j_gene: TRBJ2-2
d_gene: -
abundance: -

CDR3nt: TGTGCCAGCAGCTTAGTAGCGGGAGCGGTAACCGGGGAGCTGTTTTTT
CDR3aa: CASSLVAGAVTGELFF
v_gene: TRBV7-2
j_gene: TRBJ2-2
d_gene: TRBD2
abundance: -

CDR3nt: TGTGCCAGCAGCTTAGGGGGGGCGGATCCTAACTATGGCTACACCTTC
CDR3aa: CASSLGGADPNYGYTF
v_gene: TRBV7-3
j_gene: TRBJ1-2
d_gene: -
abundance: -

CDR3nt: TGTGCCAGCAGCTTAGCGGGGGGGCGTCAAGGGACCCAGTACTTC
CDR3aa: CASSLAGGRQGTQYF
v_gene: TRBV7-2
j_gene: TRBJ2-5
d_gene: -
abundance: few

CDR3nt: TGTGCCACCGAAGTAGGGGACAGGGGGTTTGACGAGCAGTTCTTC
CDR3aa: CATEVGDRGFDEQFF
v_gene: TRBV19
j_gene: TRBJ2-1
d_gene: TRBD1
abundance: -

CDR3nt: TGTGCCAGCAGCTCCGGTTCGGCGCCAGAGACCCAGTACTTC
CDR3aa: CASSSGSAPETQYF
v_gene: TRBV5-6
j_gene: TRBJ2-5
d_gene: -
abundance: few

CDR3nt: TGCAGCGTTGTGCTTTGGCAGGGGGCAATGGATACGCAGTATTTT
CDR3aa: CSVVLWQGAMDTQYF
v_gene: TRBV29-1
j_gene: TRBJ2-3
d_gene: TRBD1
abundance: few

CDR3nt: TGCAGCGTTGGCCCGAATGAGCAGTTCTTC
CDR3aa: CSVGPNEQFF
v_gene: TRBV29-1
j_gene: TRBJ2-1
d_gene: -
abundance: few